The T cell receptor beta chain under discussion was sequenced for a study of cytomegalovirus exposure and HLA in healthy donors (dated by TCRdb to the late 2010s). Study-level background: An earlier analysis of roughly 630 of the donors reported more than 250 Gb of sequence data and 117 million unique TCR beta sequences from 190 million or so T cells. An early release that covered roughly 600 HLA-typed donors contained about 290 gigabases of sequencing data and tens of millions of unique TCR sequences. Among the approximately 420 genotyped donors, around 81% belonged to the genetic ancestry cluster associated with self-reported Caucasian donors. The study was designed to test whether signatures of past pathogen exposure could be identified by cataloging public T cell receptors. The T cell repertoires of some 700 subjects were profiled by immunosequencing and related to cytomegalovirus serostatus. In addition to the first cohort of 650 to 750 subjects, a separate validation cohort of over 90 different subjects was used. The study combined high-throughput TCR immunosequencing, statistical association of individual TCRs with disease status, and machine learning to predict cytomegalovirus infection status. In a later analysis, previously published TCR beta repertoires from about 670 donors were re-analyzed and high-resolution HLA genotyping was added so that TCR occurrence patterns could be studied. Rather than drawing on any new phenotypic data, the later analysis identified candidate immune exposures from TCR beta sequences and the way those sequences occurred across donors. In an earlier analysis of 587 of the donors, high-throughput TCR beta sequencing was used to judge whether each TCR beta V gene segment behaved as functional or pseudogenic. Donor age, sex, ethnicity and CMV serostatus were compiled together with the repertoire data. Genome-wide SNP genotypes for about 65% of the 666 donors were used in a later genetic analysis, which treated that subset as a discovery cohort. All discovery cohort repertoires had been generated on a single sequencing platform. Both class I and class II loci were covered by HLA typing, at four-digit resolution. The number of typed donors differed by locus: roughly 620-630 for A, B, C, DRB1 and DQB1; about 520 for DQA1; 606 for DPA1; and 450 to 480 for DPB1. Four to six DR-DQ haplotypes were handled as single units for association and clustering, since linkage in the cohort was strong. Across some 400 genotyped donors of the cohort, an average of approximately 240,000 unique TCR beta nucleotide sequences per donor were sequenced, and approximately 17% of those sequences were non-productive. Overall results and qualifications from the work: Because counts were too low, about 15 rarely observed V segments, including chromosome 9 orphons, were left out of the earlier analysis of approximately 500 of the donors. A cluster of highly shared sequence variants was judged likely to be a technical artifact of the sequencing pipeline. When HLA alleles, especially DR and DQ, strongly co-occurred, attributing TCR associations to individual alleles was difficult. At a false discovery rate of 0.05, a later analysis linked under 20,000 TCR beta sequences to specific HLA alleles. A further reported finding was that TCR beta sequences accurately predicted the HLA-A and HLA-B alleles for most subjects in the first cohort. In a later analysis, most CMV-associated TCR beta chains were found to appear HLA-restricted, with HLA associations seemingly driven largely by CMV exposure. In a later analysis, the rate of TCR association differed among HLA loci, with DRB1 alleles having the most associated TCRs and HLA-C alleles having the fewest. Broadly in line with IMGT annotations, most TCR beta V segments showed up in productive rearrangements about 90% or about 30% of the time in an earlier analysis of under 700 of the donors. In this cohort, only TCR beta chains were sequenced, and detectable features were limited by the absence of alpha or paired-chain data. Immune exposure information for the cohort was limited to CMV serostatus. In a later analysis, HLA-associated TCR beta chains showed more clonal expansion and lower generation probabilities than non-associated chains that were equally common. The classifier was reported to diagnose cytomegalovirus status with high specificity and sensitivity in both the original and validation cohorts. Linkage disequilibrium might explain the correlated functional status among segregating V segments, but an unknown experimental factor could not be ruled out. The authors suggested that the approach could potentially be generalized to other disease states and immunological phenotypes. Sequencing depth was assumed to be roughly uniform across donors in the presence/absence analyses, though that assumption may not hold. In a later genetic analysis, fewer N-insertions in productive TCRs were reported among donors in an Asian-associated ancestry cluster than the approximately 630-donor mean. In vitro tests confirmed that a few of the cytomegalovirus-associated TCR beta chains recognize cytomegalovirus antigens. While some public TCRs were present in many individuals, most TCR sequences turned up only very rarely across donors. In the study, around 150 TCR beta chains were listed as associated with cytomegalovirus. Because HLA typing was missing for some donors at each locus, association tests included only the typed subset. Several of the top co-occurrence clusters appeared to be linked to parvovirus B19, influenza, CMV and Epstein-Barr virus, according to a later analysis. In a later genetic analysis, a missense DCLRE1C variant was associated with V-gene and J-gene trimming of TCR beta chains, and the association was replicated in an independent cohort.

Worth noting for this clone: This receptor's antigen is unknown. No base quality information exists; no much larger clone differs at one position.

In total, roughly 670 healthy bone marrow donors made up the cohort. At the time of sampling, all cohort members were nominally healthy, though unrecorded immune exposures were likely present. The donor was CMV seronegative and was included in the group of about 400 seronegative cohort members. A peripheral blood sample was collected from each donor, and TCR beta sequencing was performed on peripheral blood mononuclear cells. The Qiagen DNeasy Blood Extraction Kit was used to extract genomic DNA from the blood cell samples. Library generation was performed with the immunoSEQ multiplex PCR assay. For the multiplex PCR, a mixture combining 60 forward primers for TCR Vbeta segments and 13 reverse primers for TCR Jbeta segments was used. The CDR3 region of rearranged TCR beta genes was amplified from genomic DNA by a multiplex PCR assay. Amplified TCR beta libraries were sequenced as 87-base-pair reads on the Illumina HiSeq System. For the original study's pipeline: In a later analysis, around 80 million unique TCR beta chains were counted across the approximately 640 repertoires, and around 10 million of these chains were shared by at least two donors. Raw reads were error-corrected and collapsed into unique sequences by a nearest-neighbor algorithm in which closely related sequences were merged to remove PCR and sequencing errors. To assign V, D and J gene segments, CDR3 sequences were aligned to IMGT reference sequences. For a sequence to be retained, at least a six-nucleotide match to both a V gene segment and a J gene segment was required. Rearrangements were classified as productive when the CDR3 lacked stop codons and remained in frame with V and J, and all other rearrangements were classified as non-productive. Following IMGT convention, CDR3 was defined as the stretch from the second conserved V-encoded cysteine up to the conserved J-encoded phenylalanine. The earlier analysis of about 610 of the donors excluded any sequence lacking an unambiguous match to a single V gene segment. An earlier analysis of approximately 590 of the donors called V segments functional above 56.7% productive rearrangements and segregating when the between-donor standard deviation exceeded 5%. A statistical classification framework was built to diagnose cytomegalovirus status from the catalog of TCR beta chain sequences. A later analysis assigned V and J genes by comparing TCR nucleotide sequences with IMGT/GENE-DB human TR gene sequences. A later analysis assigned CDR3 sequences and most-parsimonious VDJ recombination scenarios with the TCRdist pipeline. In a later analysis, each TCR beta chain was defined by its CDR3 amino acid sequence together with its V-gene family, and reads lacking a unique V-gene family were excluded. A later analysis removed over 500 highly shared, low-generation-probability nucleotide sequences to deal with suspected cross-contamination and a sequencing artifact. In a later analysis, a clonal expansion index for each public chain was calculated from normalized within-repertoire ranks of inferred template counts. In a later analysis, generation probabilities were computed with a VDJ recombination model fitted to out-of-frame rearrangements, and the resulting probabilities were checked against IGoR. Hypergeometric tests were used in a later analysis to score TCR-TCR, TCR-HLA and TCR-CMV co-occurrence, with a repertoire-size bias correction applied to the TCR pairs. False discovery rates were estimated in a later analysis by permuting HLA or CMV assignments 20 times. In a later analysis, co-occurring TCRs were grouped using DBSCAN, with TCRdist sequence similarity added in when clustering inside HLA-allele-positive subsets. Repertoires with fewer than 30,000 or more than 120,000 public chains were left out of co-occurrence clustering, as were four to six repertoires with anomalous nucleotide sharing. The immuneACCESS repertoire file appears here via TCRdb, limited to in-frame rearrangements. These files lack a portion of the clones; in checked studies, under half of the deficit traces to unresolved V genes, and the cause of the others is not known. The V and J calls and clone size were taken over from that table, and D and trimming were inferred from the DNA. This sample holds approximately 100,000 clones; under 75% were observed only once. Together, the top ten hold 1.2% of the sample.

This TCR derives from a female donor in good health and CMV-seronegative. The specimen sequenced was PBMCs.

CDR3 protein: CAWSERERSDTQYF. In nucleotide form, the sequence is TGTGCCTGGAGTGAACGGGAGAGATCAGATACGCAGTATTTT. The sequence joins TRBV30 to TRBJ2-3; TRBD2 is perhaps the D gene, given 6 matching bases. Reading the germline V gene (reference sequence) gives CDR1 GTSNPN and CDR2 SVGIG. From its cysteine to its phenylalanine, the CDR3 spans 14 amino acids. Only the CDR3 DNA is retained, 42 bases long and in frame from the first base. V drops 1 base and J drops 4 bases, leaving 12 bases in between.